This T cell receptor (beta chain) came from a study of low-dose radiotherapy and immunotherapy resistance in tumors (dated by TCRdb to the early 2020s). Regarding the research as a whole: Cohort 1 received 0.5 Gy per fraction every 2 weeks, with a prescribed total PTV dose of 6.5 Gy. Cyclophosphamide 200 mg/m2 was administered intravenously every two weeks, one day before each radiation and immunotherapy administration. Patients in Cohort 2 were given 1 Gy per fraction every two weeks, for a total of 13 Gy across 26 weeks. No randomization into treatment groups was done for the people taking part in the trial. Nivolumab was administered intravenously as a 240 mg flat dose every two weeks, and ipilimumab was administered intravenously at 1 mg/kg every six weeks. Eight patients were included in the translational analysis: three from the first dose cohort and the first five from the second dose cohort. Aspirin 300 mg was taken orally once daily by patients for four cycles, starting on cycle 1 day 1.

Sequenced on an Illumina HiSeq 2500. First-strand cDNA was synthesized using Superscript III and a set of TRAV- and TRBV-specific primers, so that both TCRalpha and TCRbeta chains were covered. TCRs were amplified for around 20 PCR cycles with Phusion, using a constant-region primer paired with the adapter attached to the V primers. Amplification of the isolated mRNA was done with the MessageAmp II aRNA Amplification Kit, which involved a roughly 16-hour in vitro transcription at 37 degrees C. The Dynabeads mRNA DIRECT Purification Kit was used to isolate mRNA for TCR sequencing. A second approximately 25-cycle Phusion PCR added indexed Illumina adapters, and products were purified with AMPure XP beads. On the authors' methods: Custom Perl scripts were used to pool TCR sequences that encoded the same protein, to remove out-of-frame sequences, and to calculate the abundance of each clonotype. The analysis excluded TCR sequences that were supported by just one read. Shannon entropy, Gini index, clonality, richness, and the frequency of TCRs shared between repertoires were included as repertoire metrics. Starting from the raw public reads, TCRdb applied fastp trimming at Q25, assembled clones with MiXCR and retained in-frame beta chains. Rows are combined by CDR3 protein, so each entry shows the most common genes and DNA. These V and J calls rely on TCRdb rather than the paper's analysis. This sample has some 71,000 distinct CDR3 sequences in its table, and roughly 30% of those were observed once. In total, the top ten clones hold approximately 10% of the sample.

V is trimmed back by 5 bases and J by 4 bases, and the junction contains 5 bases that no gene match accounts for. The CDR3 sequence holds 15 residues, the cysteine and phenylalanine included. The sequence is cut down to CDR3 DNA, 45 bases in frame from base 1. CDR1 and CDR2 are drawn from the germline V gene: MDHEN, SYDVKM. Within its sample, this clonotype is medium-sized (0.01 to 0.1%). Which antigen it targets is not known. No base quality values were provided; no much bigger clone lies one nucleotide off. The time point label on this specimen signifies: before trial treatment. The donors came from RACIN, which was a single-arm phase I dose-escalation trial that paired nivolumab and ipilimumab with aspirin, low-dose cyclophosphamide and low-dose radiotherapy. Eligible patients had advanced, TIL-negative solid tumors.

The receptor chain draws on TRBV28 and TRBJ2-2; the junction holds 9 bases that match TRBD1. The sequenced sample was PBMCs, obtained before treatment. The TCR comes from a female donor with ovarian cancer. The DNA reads TGTGCCAGCAGTCCCGGGGACAGGGTCACCGGGGAGCTGTTTTTT. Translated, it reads CASSPGDRVTGELFF.